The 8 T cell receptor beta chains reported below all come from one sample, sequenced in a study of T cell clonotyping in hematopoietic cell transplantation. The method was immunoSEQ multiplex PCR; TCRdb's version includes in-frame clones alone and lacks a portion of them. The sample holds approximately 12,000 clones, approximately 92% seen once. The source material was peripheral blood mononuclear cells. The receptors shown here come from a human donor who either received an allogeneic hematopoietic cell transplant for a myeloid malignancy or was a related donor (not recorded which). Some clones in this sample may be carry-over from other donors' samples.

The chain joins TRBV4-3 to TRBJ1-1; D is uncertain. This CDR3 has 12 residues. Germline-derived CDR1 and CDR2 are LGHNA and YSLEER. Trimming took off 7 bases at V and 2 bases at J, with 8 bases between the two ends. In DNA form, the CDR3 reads TGCGCCAGCATGTCCAAAAACACTGAAGCTTTCTTT. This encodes CASMSKNTEAFF.

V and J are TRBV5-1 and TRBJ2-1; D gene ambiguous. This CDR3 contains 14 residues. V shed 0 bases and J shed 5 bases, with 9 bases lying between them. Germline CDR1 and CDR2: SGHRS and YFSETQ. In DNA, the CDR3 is TGCGCCAGCAGCTTGGCGGACGATGACAATGAGCAGTTCTTC. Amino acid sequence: CASSLADDDNEQFF.

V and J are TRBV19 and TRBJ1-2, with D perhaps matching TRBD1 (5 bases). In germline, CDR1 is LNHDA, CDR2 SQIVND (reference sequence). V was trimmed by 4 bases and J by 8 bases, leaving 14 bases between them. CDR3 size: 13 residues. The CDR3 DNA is TGTGCCAGTAGTACCCTCGAGGCAGGGGGCTACACCTTC. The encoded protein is CASSTLEAGGYTF.

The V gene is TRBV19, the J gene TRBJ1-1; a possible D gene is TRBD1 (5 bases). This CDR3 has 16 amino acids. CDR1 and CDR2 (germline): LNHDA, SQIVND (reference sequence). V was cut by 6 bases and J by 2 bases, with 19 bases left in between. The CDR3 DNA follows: TGTGCCAGTAGCTCCTTTTCAGGACACCATAACACTGAAGCTTTCTTT. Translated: CASSSFSGHHNTEAFF.

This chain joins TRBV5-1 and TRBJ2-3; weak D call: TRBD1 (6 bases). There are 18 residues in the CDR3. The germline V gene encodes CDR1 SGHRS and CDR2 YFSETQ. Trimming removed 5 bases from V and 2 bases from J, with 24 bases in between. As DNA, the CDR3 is TGCGCCAGCAGATCCCCTCTCGATCCCCGACAGGACACAGATACGCAGTATTTT. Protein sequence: CASRSPLDPRQDTDTQYF.

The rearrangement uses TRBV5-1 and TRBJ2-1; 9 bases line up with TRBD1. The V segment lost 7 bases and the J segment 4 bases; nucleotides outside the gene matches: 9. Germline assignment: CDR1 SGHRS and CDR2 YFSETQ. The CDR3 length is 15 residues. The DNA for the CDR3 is TGCGCCAGCTTCCGTACAGGGGGCTCTTACAATGAGCAGTTCTTC. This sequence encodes CASFRTGGSYNEQFF. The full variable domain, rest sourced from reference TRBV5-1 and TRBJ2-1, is KAGVTQTPRYLIKTRGQQVTLSCSPISGHRSVSWYQQTPGQGLQFLFEYFSETQRNKGNFPGRFSGRQFSNSRSEMNVSTLELGDSALYLCASFRTGGSYNEQFFGPGTRLTVL.

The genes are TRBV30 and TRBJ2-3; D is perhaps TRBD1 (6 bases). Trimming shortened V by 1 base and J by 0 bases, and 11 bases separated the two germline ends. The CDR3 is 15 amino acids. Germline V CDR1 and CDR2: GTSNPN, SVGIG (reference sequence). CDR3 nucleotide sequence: TGTGCCTGGAGTGCTTCAGGGGAAAGCACAGATACGCAGTATTTT. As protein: CAWSASGESTDTQYF.

The DNA for the CDR3 is TGTGCCAGCGGATACAGGGGAGGTAATCAGCCCCAGCATTTT. It specifies CASGYRGGNQPQHF. V usage is TRBV6-1 and J usage is TRBJ1-5, with 7 bases that match TRBD1. The V segment lost 8 bases and the J segment 4 bases; nucleotides outside the gene matches: 8. The CDR3 totals 14 residues. From germline, CDR1 is MNHNS and CDR2 SASEGT.